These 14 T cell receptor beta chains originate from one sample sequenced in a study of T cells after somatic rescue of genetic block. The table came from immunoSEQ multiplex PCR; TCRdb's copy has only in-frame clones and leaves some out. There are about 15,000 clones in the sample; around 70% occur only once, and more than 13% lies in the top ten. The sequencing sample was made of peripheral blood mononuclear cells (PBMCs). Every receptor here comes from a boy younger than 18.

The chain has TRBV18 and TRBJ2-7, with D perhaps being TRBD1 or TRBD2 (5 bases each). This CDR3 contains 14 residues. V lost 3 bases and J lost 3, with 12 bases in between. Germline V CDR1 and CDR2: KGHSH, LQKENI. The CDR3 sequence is CASSPARGDYEQYF. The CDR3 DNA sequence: TGTGCCAGCTCACCTGCGAGGGGTGACTACGAGCAGTACTTC.

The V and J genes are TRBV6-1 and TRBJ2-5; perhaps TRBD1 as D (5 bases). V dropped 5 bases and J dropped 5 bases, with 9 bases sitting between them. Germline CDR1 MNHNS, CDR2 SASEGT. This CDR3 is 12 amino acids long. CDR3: CASSQGRETQYF. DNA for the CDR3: TGTGCCAGCAGTCAGGGTAGGGAGACCCAGTACTTC.

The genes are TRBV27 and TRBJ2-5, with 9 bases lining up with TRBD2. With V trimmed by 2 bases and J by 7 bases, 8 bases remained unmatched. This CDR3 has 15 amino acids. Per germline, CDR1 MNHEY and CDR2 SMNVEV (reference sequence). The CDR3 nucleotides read TGTGCCAGCAGTTTAGAGACTAGCGGCACGGGGACCCAGTACTTC. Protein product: CASSLETSGTGTQYF.

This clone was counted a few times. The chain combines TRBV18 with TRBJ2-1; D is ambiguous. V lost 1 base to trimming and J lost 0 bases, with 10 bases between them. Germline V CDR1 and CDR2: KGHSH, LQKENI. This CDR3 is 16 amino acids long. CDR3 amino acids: CASSPRTLSSYNEQFF. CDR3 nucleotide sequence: TGTGCCAGCTCACCACGGACGCTCAGCTCCTACAATGAGCAGTTCTTC.

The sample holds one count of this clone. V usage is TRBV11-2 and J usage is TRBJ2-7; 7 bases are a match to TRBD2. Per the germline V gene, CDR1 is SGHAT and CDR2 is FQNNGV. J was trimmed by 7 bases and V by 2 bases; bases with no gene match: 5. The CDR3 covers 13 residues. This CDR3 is CASSLTPRGEQYF. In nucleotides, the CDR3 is TGTGCCAGCAGCTTAACCCCGCGGGGGGAGCAGTACTTC.

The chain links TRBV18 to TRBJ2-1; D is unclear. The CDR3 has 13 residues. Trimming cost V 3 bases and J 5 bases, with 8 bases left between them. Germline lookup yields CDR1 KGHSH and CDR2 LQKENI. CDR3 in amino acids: CASSPRSDNEQFF. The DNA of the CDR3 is TGTGCCAGCTCACCGAGGAGCGACAATGAGCAGTTCTTC.

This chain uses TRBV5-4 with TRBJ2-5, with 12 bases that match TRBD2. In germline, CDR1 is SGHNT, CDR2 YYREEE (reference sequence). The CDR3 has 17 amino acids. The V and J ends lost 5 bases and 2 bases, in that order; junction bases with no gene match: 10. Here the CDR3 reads CASSLPLAGGRQETQYF. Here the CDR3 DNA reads TGTGCCAGCAGTTTACCCCTAGCGGGGGGGCGACAAGAGACCCAGTACTTC.

The CDR3 DNA follows: TGCGCCAGCAGCCCCGATCGATCGAACGTCTACAATGAGCAGTTCTTC. This gives the protein CASSPDRSNVYNEQFF. This sequence joins TRBV10-1 and TRBJ2-1, with unresolved D. Trimming shortened V by 6 bases and J by 3 bases, and 18 bases separated the two germline ends. The CDR3 covers 16 residues. CDR1 is WNHNN, CDR2 SYGVQD, per germline (reference sequence).

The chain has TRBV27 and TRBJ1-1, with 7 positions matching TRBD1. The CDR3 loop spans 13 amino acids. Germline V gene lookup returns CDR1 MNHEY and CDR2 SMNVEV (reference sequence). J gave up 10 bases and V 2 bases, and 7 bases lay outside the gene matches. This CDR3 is CASSLNRGGGAFF. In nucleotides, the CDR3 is TGTGCCAGCAGTTTAAACAGGGGTGGTGGAGCTTTCTTT.

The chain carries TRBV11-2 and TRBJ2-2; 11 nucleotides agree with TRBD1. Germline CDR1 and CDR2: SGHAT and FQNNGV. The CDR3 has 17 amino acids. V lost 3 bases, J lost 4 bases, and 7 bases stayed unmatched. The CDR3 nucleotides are TGTGCCAGCAGCTTCCCTCCGGGACAGGGGGTCACCGGGGAGCTGTTTTTT. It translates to CASSFPPGQGVTGELFF.

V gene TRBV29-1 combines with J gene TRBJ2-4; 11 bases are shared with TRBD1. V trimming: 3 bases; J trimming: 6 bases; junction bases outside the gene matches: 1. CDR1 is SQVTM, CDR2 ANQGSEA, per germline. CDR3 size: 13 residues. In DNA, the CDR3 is TGCAGCGTTGAGGACAGGGGGCGAAACATTCAGTACTTC. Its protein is CSVEDRGRNIQYF.

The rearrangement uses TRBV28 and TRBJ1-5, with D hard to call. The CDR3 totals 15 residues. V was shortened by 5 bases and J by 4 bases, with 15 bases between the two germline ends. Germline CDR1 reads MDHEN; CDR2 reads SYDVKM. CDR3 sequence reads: CASSTSRDGNQPQHF. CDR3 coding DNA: TGTGCCAGCAGTACTTCTAGGGATGGGAATCAGCCCCAGCATTTT. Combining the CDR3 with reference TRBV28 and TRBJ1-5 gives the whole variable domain DVKVTQSSRYLVKRTGEKVFLECVQDMDHENMFWYRQDPGLGLRLIYFSYDVKMKEKGDIPEGYSVSREKKERFSLILESASTNQTSMYLCASSTSRDGNQPQHFGDGTRLSIL.

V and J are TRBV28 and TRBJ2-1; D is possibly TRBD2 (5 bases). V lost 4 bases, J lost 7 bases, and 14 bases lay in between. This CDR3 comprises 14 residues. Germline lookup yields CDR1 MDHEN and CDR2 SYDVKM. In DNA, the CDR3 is TGTGCCAGCAGTTCGCGGGCCCCCCGGAATGAGCAGTTCTTC. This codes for CASSSRAPRNEQFF.

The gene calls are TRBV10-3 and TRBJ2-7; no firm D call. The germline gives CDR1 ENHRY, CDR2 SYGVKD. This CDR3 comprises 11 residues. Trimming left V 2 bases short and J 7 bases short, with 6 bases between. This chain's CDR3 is CAISETAEQYF. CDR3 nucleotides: TGTGCCATCAGTGAGACGGCAGAGCAGTACTTC.